Given below is one T cell receptor (beta chain) in context. Deletions cut 10 bases from V and 3 bases from J, with 10 bases between. The germline gives CDR1 ENHRY, CDR2 SYGVKD. The CDR3 is 11 amino acids. This sample was included in a study of blood T cell repertoires in COVID-19. Some clones are missing from TCRdb's copy, which holds only in-frame ones; the method was immunoSEQ multiplex PCR. The table includes over 250,000 clones, 75% to 85% detected once. This sequence originates from a man aged 50-59 years with active or convalescent COVID-19. V gene TRBV10-3 combines with J gene TRBJ2-7, with D possibly matching TRBD2 (6 bases). The sample comprised peripheral blood. The CDR3 region is CATSSDYEQYF. CDR3 DNA sequence: TGTGCCACCTCTAGCGACTACGAGCAGTACTTC.